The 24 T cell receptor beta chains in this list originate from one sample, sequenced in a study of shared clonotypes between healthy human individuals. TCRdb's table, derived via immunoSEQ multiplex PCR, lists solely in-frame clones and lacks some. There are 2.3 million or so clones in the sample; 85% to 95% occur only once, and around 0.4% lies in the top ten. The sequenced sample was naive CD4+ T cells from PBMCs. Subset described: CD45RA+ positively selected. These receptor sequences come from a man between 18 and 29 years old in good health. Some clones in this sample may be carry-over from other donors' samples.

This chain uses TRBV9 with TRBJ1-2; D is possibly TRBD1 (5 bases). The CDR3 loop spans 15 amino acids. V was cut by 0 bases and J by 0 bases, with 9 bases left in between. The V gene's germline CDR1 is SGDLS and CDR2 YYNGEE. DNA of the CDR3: TGTGCCAGCAGCGTAGGGACAACTTCTAACTATGGCTACACCTTC. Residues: CASSVGTTSNYGYTF.

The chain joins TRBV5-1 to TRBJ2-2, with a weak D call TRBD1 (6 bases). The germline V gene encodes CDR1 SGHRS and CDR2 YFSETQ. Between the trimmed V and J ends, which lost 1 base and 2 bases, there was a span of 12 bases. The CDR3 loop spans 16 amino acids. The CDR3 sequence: CASSLFDRSNTGELFF. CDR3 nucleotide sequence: TGCGCCAGCAGCTTGTTCGACAGGAGTAACACCGGGGAGCTGTTTTTT. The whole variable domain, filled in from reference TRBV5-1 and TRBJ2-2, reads KAGVTQTPRYLIKTRGQQVTLSCSPISGHRSVSWYQQTPGQGLQFLFEYFSETQRNKGNFPGRFSGRQFSNSRSEMNVSTLELGDSALYLCASSLFDRSNTGELFFGEGSRLTVL.

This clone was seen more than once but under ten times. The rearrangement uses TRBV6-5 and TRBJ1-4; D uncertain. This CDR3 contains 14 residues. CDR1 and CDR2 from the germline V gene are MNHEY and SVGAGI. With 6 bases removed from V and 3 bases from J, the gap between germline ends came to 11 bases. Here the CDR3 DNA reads TGTGCCAGCAGGATGGTCGCGGCTAATGAAAAACTGTTTTTT. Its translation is CASRMVAANEKLFF.

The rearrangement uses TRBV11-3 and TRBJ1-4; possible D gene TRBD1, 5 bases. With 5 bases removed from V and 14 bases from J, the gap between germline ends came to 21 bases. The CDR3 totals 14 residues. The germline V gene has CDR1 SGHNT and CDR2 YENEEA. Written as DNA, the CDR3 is TGTGCCAGCAGCCCATACAGGCGGCAACAGGTCCTGTTTTTT. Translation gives CASSPYRRQQVLFF.

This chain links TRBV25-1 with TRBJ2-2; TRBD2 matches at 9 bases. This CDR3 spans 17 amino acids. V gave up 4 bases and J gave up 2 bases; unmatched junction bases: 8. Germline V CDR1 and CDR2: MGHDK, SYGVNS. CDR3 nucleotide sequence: TGTGCCAGCAGTGCCATACGACTAGCGGCTAACACCGGGGAGCTGTTTTTT. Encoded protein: CASSAIRLAANTGELFF.

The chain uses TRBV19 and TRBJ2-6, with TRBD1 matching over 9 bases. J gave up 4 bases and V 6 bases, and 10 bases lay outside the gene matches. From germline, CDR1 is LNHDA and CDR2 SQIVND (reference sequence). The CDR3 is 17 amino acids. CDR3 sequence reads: CASRLPGQGSGANVLTF. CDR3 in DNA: TGTGCCAGTAGACTACCGGGACAGGGATCCGGGGCCAACGTCCTGACTTTC.

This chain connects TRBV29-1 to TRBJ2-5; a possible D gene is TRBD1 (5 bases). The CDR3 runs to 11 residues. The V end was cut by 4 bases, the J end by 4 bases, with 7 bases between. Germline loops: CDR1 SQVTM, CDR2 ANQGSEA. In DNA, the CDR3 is TGCAGCGTTGCCAGGGTAGAGACCCAGTACTTC. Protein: CSVARVETQYF.

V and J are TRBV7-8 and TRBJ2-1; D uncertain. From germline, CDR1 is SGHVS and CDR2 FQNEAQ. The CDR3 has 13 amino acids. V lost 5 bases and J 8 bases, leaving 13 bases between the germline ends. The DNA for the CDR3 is TGTGCCAGCAGCCCCGAGACCCGGGATGAGCAGTTCTTC. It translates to CASSPETRDEQFF.

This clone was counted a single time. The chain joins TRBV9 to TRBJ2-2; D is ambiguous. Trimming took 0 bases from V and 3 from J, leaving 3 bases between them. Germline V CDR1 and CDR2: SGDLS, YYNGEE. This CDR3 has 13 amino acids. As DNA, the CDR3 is TGTGCCAGCAGCGTAGACCACACCGGGGAGCTGTTTTTT. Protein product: CASSVDHTGELFF.

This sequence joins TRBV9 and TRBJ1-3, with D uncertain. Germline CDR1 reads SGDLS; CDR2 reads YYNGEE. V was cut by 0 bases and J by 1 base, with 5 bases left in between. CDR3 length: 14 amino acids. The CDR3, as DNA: TGTGCCAGCAGCGTAGCGGCTTCTGGAAACACCATATATTTT. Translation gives CASSVAASGNTIYF.

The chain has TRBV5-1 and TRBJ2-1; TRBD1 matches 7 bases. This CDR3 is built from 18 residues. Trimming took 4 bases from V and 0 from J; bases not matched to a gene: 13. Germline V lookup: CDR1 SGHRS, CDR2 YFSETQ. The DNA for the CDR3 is TGCGCCAGCAGCCATCTCCGGGACAGCTTTAGCTCCTACAATGAGCAGTTCTTC. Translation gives CASSHLRDSFSSYNEQFF. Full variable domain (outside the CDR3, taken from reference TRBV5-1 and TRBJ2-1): KAGVTQTPRYLIKTRGQQVTLSCSPISGHRSVSWYQQTPGQGLQFLFEYFSETQRNKGNFPGRFSGRQFSNSRSEMNVSTLELGDSALYLCASSHLRDSFSSYNEQFFGPGTRLTVL.

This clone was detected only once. Here the CDR3 DNA reads TGTGCCTGGAGTGTGGGGGGGGCCGGTTCTCACATTCAGTACTTC. It is translated as CAWSVGGAGSHIQYF. This rearrangement joins TRBV30 to TRBJ2-4, with a tentative D call TRBD2 (7 bases). The ends were cut back, 0 bases at V and 8 bases at J, with 17 bases in the middle. The germline CDR1 and CDR2 sequences are GTSNPN and SVGIG (reference sequence). The CDR3 loop spans 15 amino acids. Complete variable domain (other parts from reference TRBV30 and TRBJ2-4): SQTIHQWPATLVQPVGSPLSLECTVEGTSNPNLYWYRQAAGRGLQLLFYSVGIGQISSEVPQNLSASRPQDRQFILSSKKLLLSDSGFYLCAWSVGGAGSHIQYFGAGTRLSVL.

DNA of the CDR3: TGCGCCAGCAGCCAACAGCAGGCCCAACTAGCGGGAGATTTGGTGACCCAGTACTTC. Translating gives CASSQQQAQLAGDLVTQYF. The V gene is TRBV4-1, the J gene TRBJ2-5; 11 bases are a match to TRBD2. The germline CDR1 and CDR2 sequences are MGHRA and YSYEKL. V trimming: 2 bases; J trimming: 7 bases; junction bases outside the gene matches: 18. The CDR3 consists of 19 residues.

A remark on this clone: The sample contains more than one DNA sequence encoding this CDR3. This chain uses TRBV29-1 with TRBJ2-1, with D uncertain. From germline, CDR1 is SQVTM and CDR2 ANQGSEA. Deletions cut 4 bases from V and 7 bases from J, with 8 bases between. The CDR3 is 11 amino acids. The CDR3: CSVARWNEQFF. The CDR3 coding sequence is TGCAGCGTTGCCCGTTGGAATGAGCAGTTCTTC.

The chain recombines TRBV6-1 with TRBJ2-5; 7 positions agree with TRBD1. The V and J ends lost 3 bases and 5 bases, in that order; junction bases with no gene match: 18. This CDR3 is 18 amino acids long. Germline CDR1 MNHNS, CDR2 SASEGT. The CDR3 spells CASSEAVDRQGPRETQYF. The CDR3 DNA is TGTGCCAGCAGTGAGGCGGTAGACCGACAGGGCCCGAGGGAGACCCAGTACTTC.

CDR3 nucleotide sequence: TGTGCCAGCAGTCTCGGCCGGACAGGGCGCCAAGAGACCCAGTACTTC. It yields the protein CASSLGRTGRQETQYF. The chain couples TRBV27 to TRBJ2-5; TRBD1 matches at 8 bases. Germline CDR1 and CDR2: MNHEY and SMNVEV (reference sequence). The CDR3 totals 16 residues. V shed 5 bases and J 1 base; nucleotides not matched to a gene: 9.

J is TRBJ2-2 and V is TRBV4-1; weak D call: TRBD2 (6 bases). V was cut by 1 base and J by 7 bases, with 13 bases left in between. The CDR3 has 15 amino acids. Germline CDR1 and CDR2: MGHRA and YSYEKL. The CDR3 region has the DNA TGCGCCAGCAGCCAAGTAGGAGGGTTTGGCGGGGAGCTGTTTTTT. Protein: CASSQVGGFGGELFF.

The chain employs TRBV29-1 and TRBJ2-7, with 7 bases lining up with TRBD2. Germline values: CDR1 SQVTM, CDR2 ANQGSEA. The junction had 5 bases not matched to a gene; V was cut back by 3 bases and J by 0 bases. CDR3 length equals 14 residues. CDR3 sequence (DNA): TGCAGCGTTGATCAAGCGGGGAGCTCCTACGAGCAGTACTTC. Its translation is CSVDQAGSSYEQYF.

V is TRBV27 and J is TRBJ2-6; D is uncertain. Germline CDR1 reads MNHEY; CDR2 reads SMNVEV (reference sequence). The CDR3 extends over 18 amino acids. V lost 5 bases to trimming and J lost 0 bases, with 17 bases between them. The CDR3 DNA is TGTGCCAGCAGTAGTTTAAAGGAGCAATACTCTGGGGCCAACGTCCTGACTTTC. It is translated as CASSSLKEQYSGANVLTF.

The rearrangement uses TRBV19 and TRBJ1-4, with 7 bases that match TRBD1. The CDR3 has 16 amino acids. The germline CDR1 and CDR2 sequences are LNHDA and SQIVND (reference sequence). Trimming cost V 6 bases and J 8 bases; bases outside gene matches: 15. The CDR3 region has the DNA TGTGCCAGTAGCACCCCCGGTCGACAGGGCGGAGAAAAACTGTTTTTT. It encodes CASSTPGRQGGEKLFF.

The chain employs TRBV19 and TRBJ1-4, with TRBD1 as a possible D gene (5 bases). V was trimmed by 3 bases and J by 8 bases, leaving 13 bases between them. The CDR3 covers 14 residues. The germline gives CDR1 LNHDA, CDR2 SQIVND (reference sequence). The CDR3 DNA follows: TGTGCCAGTAGTATCAGACAGTACCCCGAAAAACTGTTTTTT. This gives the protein CASSIRQYPEKLFF.

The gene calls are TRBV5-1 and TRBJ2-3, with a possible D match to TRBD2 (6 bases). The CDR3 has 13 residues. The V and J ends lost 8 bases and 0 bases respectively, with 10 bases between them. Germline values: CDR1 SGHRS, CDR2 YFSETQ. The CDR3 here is CASGTLSTDTQYF. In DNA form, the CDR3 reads TGCGCCAGTGGGACTCTTAGCACAGATACGCAGTATTTT.

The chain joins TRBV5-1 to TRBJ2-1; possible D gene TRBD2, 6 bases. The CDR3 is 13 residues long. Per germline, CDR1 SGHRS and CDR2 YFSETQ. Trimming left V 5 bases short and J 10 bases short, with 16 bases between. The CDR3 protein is CASRGSGASEQFF. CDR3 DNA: TGCGCCAGCAGGGGTAGCGGTGCCTCGGAGCAGTTCTTC.

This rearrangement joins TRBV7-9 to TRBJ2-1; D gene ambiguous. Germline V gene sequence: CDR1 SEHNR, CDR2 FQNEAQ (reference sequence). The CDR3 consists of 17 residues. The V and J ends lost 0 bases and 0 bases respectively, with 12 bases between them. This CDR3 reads CASSLAGRRSSYNEQFF. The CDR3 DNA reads TGTGCCAGCAGCTTAGCGGGTCGGCGTAGCTCCTACAATGAGCAGTTCTTC.